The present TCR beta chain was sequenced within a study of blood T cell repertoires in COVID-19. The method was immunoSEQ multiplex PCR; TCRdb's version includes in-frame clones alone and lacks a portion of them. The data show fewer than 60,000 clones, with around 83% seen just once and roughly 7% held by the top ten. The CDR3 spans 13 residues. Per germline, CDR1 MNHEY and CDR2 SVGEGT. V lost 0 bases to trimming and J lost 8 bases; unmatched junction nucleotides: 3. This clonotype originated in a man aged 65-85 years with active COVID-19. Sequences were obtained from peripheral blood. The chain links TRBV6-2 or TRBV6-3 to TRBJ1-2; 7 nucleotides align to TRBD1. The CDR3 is CASSYSGGGGYTF. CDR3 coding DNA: TGTGCCAGCAGTTACTCAGGGGGCGGAGGCTACACCTTC.